A single sample gave rise to the 11 T cell receptor beta chains below, sequenced in a study of molecular identifiers for immune sequencing clone quantification. MiXCR was run by TCRdb on the PCR reads, yielding one entry per CDR3 protein. The sample carries about 320,000 distinct CDR3 sequences, roughly 24% recorded once. Sequencing used naive CD8+ T cells from blood, with Jurkat cell RNA spiked in. The subset was: FACS-sorted CD8+CD4-CCR7+CD45RA+ naive T cells. Source of these receptors: a human donor in good health. Some libraries in this study had Jurkat cell RNA spiked in.

The chain joins TRBV7-2 to TRBJ2-1; possibly TRBD2 for D (5 bases). With the DNA end fitting TRBJ2-7 better, the J assignment may be wrong. This CDR3 spans 14 amino acids. Per germline, CDR1 SGHTA and CDR2 FQGNSA. The CDR3: CASSKLVTYNEQYF. DNA for the CDR3: TGTGCCAGCAGCAAACTAGTAACCTACAATGAGCAGTACTTC.

With respect to this clonotype: Given a much more abundant clone one base away, this may be a read error. V and J are TRBV7-2 and TRBJ2-1, with 12 bases lining up with TRBD2. In germline, CDR1 is SGHTA, CDR2 FQGNSA. J gave up 8 bases and V 6 bases, and 8 bases lay outside the gene matches. The CDR3 is 15 residues long. The CDR3 DNA is TGTGCCAGCAGTCCGCTAGCGGGAGGGCTCCATGAGCAGTTCTTC. Residues: CASSPLAGGLHEQFF. Based on the CDR3 plus reference TRBV7-2 and TRBJ2-1, the full variable domain is GAGVSQSPSNKVTEKGKDVELRCDPISGHTALYWYRQSLGQGLEFLIYFQGNSAPDKSGLPSDRFSAERTGGSVSTLTIQRTQQEDSAVYLCASSPLAGGLHEQFFGPGTRLTVL.

The chain has TRBV4-2 and TRBJ1-5, with TRBD1 matching over 7 bases. The CDR3 spans 15 residues. With V trimmed by 7 bases and J by 1 base, 7 bases remained unmatched. CDR1 is LGHNA and CDR2 is YNFKEQ in the germline V gene. CDR3 residues: CASNQETGSNQPQHF. The CDR3 coding sequence is TGTGCCAGCAACCAGGAGACAGGGAGCAATCAGCCCCAGCATTTT.

This clonotype was seen a few times. The J gene is TRBJ2-5, the V gene TRBV9; TRBD2 aligns across 8 bases. This CDR3 spans 15 amino acids. Germline V CDR1 and CDR2: SGDLS, YYNGEE. Trimming at V came to 3 bases and at J to 0 bases, leaving 4 bases not matched to a gene. Here the CDR3 DNA reads TGTGCCAGCAGCGCGGGGGGGGGGTACCAAGAGACCCAGTACTTC. Translated, it gives CASSAGGGYQETQYF.

This clonotype has a count of ten or more. CDR3 residues: CASSFGTGVVDTQYF. As DNA, the CDR3 is TGTGCCAGCAGCTTTGGGACAGGGGTCGTAGATACGCAGTATTTT. V and J are TRBV7-9 and TRBJ2-3; 10 bases are shared with TRBD1. With 3 bases clipped from V and 5 bases from J, the junction kept 5 bases outside the gene matches. The germline V gene encodes CDR1 SEHNR and CDR2 FQNEAQ (reference sequence). The CDR3 runs 15 residues.

This clonotype has more than one count but fewer than ten. The V gene is TRBV7-2, the J gene TRBJ2-3; TRBD1 matches 7 bases. Germline V gene sequence: CDR1 SGHTA, CDR2 FQGNSA. The junction had 9 bases not matched to a gene; V was cut back by 1 base and J by 2 bases. The CDR3 is 17 amino acids. The CDR3 nucleotides are TGTGCCAGCAGCTTAGTCGCCGACAGGGACGCCACAGATACGCAGTATTTT. The encoded protein is CASSLVADRDATDTQYF.

With regard to this clonotype: An end of the junction differs from the germline gene, which may be a read error. The J gene is TRBJ1-1, the V gene TRBV5-1; TRBD1 is a possible D gene (5 bases). The V gene's germline CDR1 is SGHRS and CDR2 YFSETQ. CDR3 size: 14 residues. CDR3 amino acids: CASSLSASGPEASF. In DNA, the CDR3 is TGCGCCAGCAGCTTATCGGCCTCAGGGCCTGAAGCTTCCTTT.

This clonotype has at least ten counts. This rearrangement joins TRBV5-1 to TRBJ1-2, with unresolved D. This CDR3 has 14 amino acids. The V and J ends lost 0 bases and 0 bases respectively, with 6 bases between them. The germline gives CDR1 SGHRS, CDR2 YFSETQ. The CDR3 is CASSLESPNYGYTF. The CDR3 DNA reads as TGCGCCAGCAGCTTGGAATCCCCTAACTATGGCTACACCTTC. Based on the CDR3 plus reference TRBV5-1 and TRBJ1-2, the full variable domain is KAGVTQTPRYLIKTRGQQVTLSCSPISGHRSVSWYQQTPGQGLQFLFEYFSETQRNKGNFPGRFSGRQFSNSRSEMNVSTLELGDSALYLCASSLESPNYGYTFGSGTRLTVV.

Ten or more counts support this clonotype. Germline and junction disagree at one end, which may indicate a read error. This chain links TRBV2 with TRBJ1-1, with D tentatively TRBD1 (6 bases). This CDR3 spans 15 amino acids. Per the germline V gene, CDR1 is SNHLY and CDR2 is FYNNEI. CDR3 nucleotides: TGTGCCAGCCGTGAAATCGGGGGCCCGAACACTGAAGCTTTCTTT. Translation: CASREIGGPNTEAFF.

Concerning this clonotype: Just one base apart from a much larger clone, this may be a read error. This chain uses TRBV19 with TRBJ1-1; no clear D gene. Germline V lookup: CDR1 LNHDA, CDR2 SQIVND (reference sequence). This CDR3 region has 13 residues. In DNA form, the CDR3 reads TGTGCCTGTAGTATATCGGGGAACACTGAAGCTTTCTTT. This codes for CACSISGNTEAFF.

On this clonotype: A much larger clone is a single base away; this may be a read error. V usage is TRBV13 and J usage is TRBJ2-3; D remains unclear. TRBJ1-5 explains the end of the DNA better; the J call may be wrong. The germline CDR1 and CDR2 sequences are PRHDT and FYEKMQ (reference sequence). The CDR3 runs 12 residues. The CDR3 DNA follows: TGTGCCAGCAGTTCGGACGCCGATACGCAGCATTTT. Its protein product is CASSSDADTQHF.